In this sample, the clone carrying this T cell receptor beta chain turned up once. CDR3 length: 14 residues. The V and J ends lost 2 bases and 2 bases respectively, with 12 bases between them. Germline CDR1 is GTSNPN and CDR2 is SVGIG (reference sequence). These data are taken from a study of blood T cell repertoires in COVID-19. Study overall: The samples span acute and convalescent COVID-19 from the United States, Italy and Spain. The analysed material was cDNA or gDNA that came from T cells, B-cell-depleted T cells, or PBMCs.

In the original analysis: Nucleated cell number was recorded as an estimate derived from reference gene primer amplification. Repertoires were generated with immunoSEQ multiplex PCR, while TCRdb's copy carries only in-frame clones and drops some. V, J and clone size derive from that table, while D and trimming were established from the DNA sequence. Of approximately 180,000 clones in the sample, over 75% were seen once. V and J are TRBV30 and TRBJ1-2; D gene ambiguous. This TCR derives from a human donor with active or convalescent COVID-19. The donor label of this sample is uncertain. Sequencing was carried out using peripheral blood. The CDR3 here is CAWSSGLPNYGYTF. As DNA, the CDR3 is TGTGCCTGGAGTTCAGGATTACCAAACTATGGCTACACCTTC.